The clone carrying this TCR beta chain was seen only a few times. Its antigen is not identified. This specimen comes from a study of CD8 T cells in ankylosing spondylitis. Overall study results and limits: A TCR beta motif of under ten highly homologous variants seemed to mark ankylosing spondylitis blood.

CDR3 length equals 15 residues. Trimming took off 5 bases at V and 4 bases at J, with 14 bases between the two ends. Germline CDR1 reads SGHVS; CDR2 reads FQNEAQ. Using quantitative 5'-RACE with molecular barcodes, the authors made TCR beta libraries. A single record per CDR3 protein comes from TCRdb applying MiXCR to the 5' RACE reads. This sample yields about 96,000 distinct CDR3 sequences, of which under 30% are seen a single time; 50% to 60% belongs to the top ten. Sample: blood, either unsorted or a sorted T cell fraction (not recorded which). This receptor was identified in a male donor with ankylosing spondylitis or in good health (not recorded which). This sequence joins TRBV7-8 and TRBJ2-2; possible D gene TRBD2, 6 bases. The CDR3, as DNA: TGTGCCAGCAGCCCACGGGACTCGAGCACCGGGGAGCTGTTTTTT. This gives the protein CASSPRDSSTGELFF.